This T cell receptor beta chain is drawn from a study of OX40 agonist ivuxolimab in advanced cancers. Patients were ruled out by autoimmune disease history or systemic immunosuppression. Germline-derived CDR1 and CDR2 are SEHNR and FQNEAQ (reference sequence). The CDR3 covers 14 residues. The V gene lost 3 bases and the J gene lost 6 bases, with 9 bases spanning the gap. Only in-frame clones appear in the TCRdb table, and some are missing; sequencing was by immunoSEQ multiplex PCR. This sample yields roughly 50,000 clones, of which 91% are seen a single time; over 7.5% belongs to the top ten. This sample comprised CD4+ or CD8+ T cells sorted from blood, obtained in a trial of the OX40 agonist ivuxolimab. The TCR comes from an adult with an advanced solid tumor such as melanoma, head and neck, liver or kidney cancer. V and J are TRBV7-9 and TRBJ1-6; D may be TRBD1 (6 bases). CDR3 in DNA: TGTGCCAGCAGCTTCGGGACAATTAATTCACCCCTCCACTTT. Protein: CASSFGTINSPLHF.